One T cell receptor beta chain is described in this entry. Its antigen remains unidentified. Germline V gene sequence: CDR1 SGHDN, CDR2 FVKESK. The CDR3 totals 18 residues. The V gene lost 5 bases and the J gene lost 0 bases, with 22 bases spanning the gap. This sample was included in a study of graft-versus-host responses after intestinal transplantation. Assay: immunoSEQ multiplex PCR; the TCRdb copy retains only in-frame clones and omits some. Of approximately 79,000 clones listed, roughly 85% are singletons. This sample comprised unstimulated CD4+ T cells sorted from spleen or lymph node cells, obtained before intestinal transplant. The clonotype originates from a human donor who received an intestinal transplant. The V call is TRBV14, the J call TRBJ1-1; D may be TRBD1 (5 bases). CDR3 in DNA: TGTGCCAGCAGCTGGGTGACGCTGAGAGGACATATGAACACTGAAGCTTTCTTT. This gives the protein CASSWVTLRGHMNTEAFF.